One sample yielded the 20 T cell receptor beta chains listed below, sequenced in a study of T cell responses to AZD1222 COVID-19 vaccine. Method: immunoSEQ multiplex PCR; TCRdb's copy keeps in-frame clones and lacks some. The sample consists of about 150,000 clones, roughly nine tenths of them appearing once. The input for sequencing was peripheral blood, taken on day 0 of AZD1222 vaccination. These receptors all come from an adult in good health.

The chain employs TRBV4-3 and TRBJ1-3, with no clear D. CDR3 length: 15 residues. Per the germline V gene, CDR1 is LGHNA and CDR2 is YSLEER. With 0 bases removed from V and 0 bases from J, the gap between germline ends came to 6 bases. CDR3 sequence: CASSQDHDSGNTIYF. CDR3 nucleotide sequence: TGCGCCAGCAGCCAAGATCATGACTCTGGAAACACCATATATTTT.

The chain combines TRBV6-2 or TRBV6-3 with TRBJ1-1, with D perhaps TRBD1 (5 bases). Deletions cut 4 bases from V and 5 bases from J, with 23 bases between. The CDR3 has 17 amino acids. Germline V gene data show CDR1 as MNHEY and CDR2 as SVGEGT. The CDR3, as DNA: TGTGCCAGCAGTTCCGCCACAGGAGAAGAATGGCGTACTGAAGCTTTCTTT. Translation gives CASSSATGEEWRTEAFF.

This chain connects TRBV13 to TRBJ2-3; weak D call: TRBD2 (6 bases). This CDR3 has 16 amino acids. The germline V gene encodes CDR1 PRHDT and CDR2 FYEKMQ (reference sequence). Trimming removed 3 bases from V and 2 bases from J, with 15 bases in between. CDR3 residues: CASSFERAKVTDTQYF. As DNA, the CDR3 is TGTGCCAGCAGCTTCGAGCGGGCTAAGGTCACAGATACGCAGTATTTT.

CDR3 protein: CASSFVSSNQPQHF. CDR3 coding DNA: TGTGCCAGCAGTTTCGTAAGTAGCAATCAGCCCCAGCATTTT. The V gene is TRBV6-2 or TRBV6-3, the J gene TRBJ1-5; D ambiguous. The CDR3 extends over 14 amino acids. Germline lookup yields CDR1 MNHEY and CDR2 SVGEGT. V shed 4 bases and J shed 0 bases, with 7 bases lying between them.

This chain joins TRBV7-3 and TRBJ2-3; the match to TRBD2 covers 10 bases. The germline V gene has CDR1 SGHTA and CDR2 FQGTGA. The CDR3 sequence is 16 residues long. The V gene end was trimmed by 0 bases and the J gene end by 7 bases; junction bases not matched to a gene: 7. Here the CDR3 reads CASSLTSGRQGNTQYF. CDR3 nucleotide sequence: TGTGCCAGCAGCTTAACTAGCGGGAGGCAGGGAAATACGCAGTATTTT.

V usage is TRBV4-2 and J usage is TRBJ1-6; 7 bases are a match to TRBD1. In germline, CDR1 is LGHNA, CDR2 YNFKEQ. V trimming: 4 bases; J trimming: 7 bases; junction bases outside the gene matches: 7. The CDR3 is made up of 15 amino acids. CDR3 DNA sequence: TGTGCCAGCAGCCCGCAGGGACAGCTAAATTCACCCCTCCACTTT. Its protein is CASSPQGQLNSPLHF.

This clone has a single count. This rearrangement joins TRBV6-6 to TRBJ2-7, with 8 bases lining up with TRBD1. The CDR3 runs 13 residues. Germline V gene lookup returns CDR1 MNHNY and CDR2 SVGAGI (reference sequence). With 6 bases clipped from V and 3 bases from J, the junction kept 4 bases outside the gene matches. CDR3 sequence (DNA): TGTGCCAGCAGATTCGGACAGGGCTACGAGCAGTACTTC. It translates to CASRFGQGYEQYF.

J is TRBJ1-4 and V is TRBV19; 12 nucleotides agree with TRBD1. CDR1 is LNHDA, CDR2 SQIVND, per germline (reference sequence). V lost 7 bases, J lost 7 bases, and 7 bases stayed unmatched. The CDR3 loop spans 15 amino acids. CDR3: CASKGQGALSEKLFF. In nucleotides, the CDR3 is TGTGCCAGTAAGGGACAGGGGGCGCTTAGTGAAAAACTGTTTTTT.

This clone was detected only once. This sample also contains other DNA sequences that code for the same CDR3. V usage is TRBV27 and J usage is TRBJ1-1; 7 bases line up with TRBD1. The CDR3 has 14 amino acids. CDR1 is MNHEY, CDR2 SMNVEV, per germline (reference sequence). V lost 6 bases, J lost 2 bases, and 6 bases stayed unmatched. CDR3 protein: CASRAGQPNTEAFF. CDR3 DNA: TGTGCCAGCAGAGCGGGACAGCCAAACACTGAAGCTTTCTTT.

The chain employs TRBV7-3 and TRBJ1-1; 7 nucleotides align to TRBD1. V shed 1 base, J shed 4 bases, and the junction held 3 bases outside the gene matches. CDR3 length: 14 amino acids. The germline V gene encodes CDR1 SGHTA and CDR2 FQGTGA. In DNA form, the CDR3 reads TGTGCCAGCAGCTTAAACAGGGGTAGCACTGAAGCTTTCTTT. Protein sequence: CASSLNRGSTEAFF.

V is TRBV3-1 (or the pseudogene TRBV3-2) and J is TRBJ1-5, with TRBD1 as a possible D gene (6 bases). Germline V gene data show CDR1 as LGHDT and CDR2 as YNNKEL (reference sequence). The CDR3 has 14 residues. V lost 6 bases, J lost 7 bases, and 16 bases lay in between. The CDR3 DNA reads as TGTGCCAGCAGTCCCGACAGGTACGGCCAGCCCCAGCATTTT. It codes for CASSPDRYGQPQHF.

V and J are TRBV5-1 and TRBJ2-3, with unresolved D. This CDR3 comprises 15 residues. The germline V and J ends were trimmed by 0 bases and 0 bases, with 8 bases remaining between them. The germline V gene has CDR1 SGHRS and CDR2 YFSETQ. The CDR3 bases are TGCGCCAGCAGCTTGGGTTCGCAGAGCACAGATACGCAGTATTTT. It encodes CASSLGSQSTDTQYF.

The chain joins TRBV29-1 to TRBJ1-1, with D possibly being TRBD1 (5 bases). The V and J ends lost 7 bases and 3 bases respectively, with 15 bases between them. The CDR3 is 13 amino acids. Germline V gene data show CDR1 as SQVTM and CDR2 as ANQGSEA. CDR3 DNA sequence: TGCAGCGCCGCCAGGAGGGACGACACTGAAGCTTTCTTT. The encoded protein is CSAARRDDTEAFF.

The chain links TRBV30 to TRBJ1-1; D is undetermined. This CDR3 contains 11 residues. Germline loops: CDR1 GTSNPN, CDR2 SVGIG (reference sequence). Trimming shortened V by 4 bases and J by 0 bases, and 3 bases separated the two germline ends. The CDR3 DNA reads as TGTGCCTGGATGATGAACACTGAAGCTTTCTTT. This encodes CAWMMNTEAFF.

This chain connects TRBV28 to TRBJ2-7, with D tentatively TRBD1 (5 bases). Germline V gene lookup returns CDR1 MDHEN and CDR2 SYDVKM. The CDR3 has 11 amino acids. Trimming stripped 8 bases from V and 8 bases from J, with 13 bases between. CDR3 loop: CASSSLGQQYF. Written as DNA, the CDR3 is TGTGCCAGCTCCTCCCTGGGGCAGCAGTACTTC.

The chain uses TRBV7-6 and TRBJ2-7; D possibly corresponds to TRBD2 (6 bases). CDR1 is SGHVS, CDR2 FNYEAQ, per germline. V was pared by 1 base and J by 4 bases, with 11 bases between. The CDR3 is 14 amino acids. CDR3 DNA: TGTGCCAGCAGCTTAGGAGGGGCGGGGTACGAGCAGTACTTC. It is translated as CASSLGGAGYEQYF.

This chain uses TRBV15 with TRBJ2-7; the match to TRBD1 covers 12 bases. In germline, CDR1 is LNHNV, CDR2 YYDKDF (reference sequence). Germline trimming cut 5 bases from V and 2 bases from J; bases unmatched to any gene: 1. CDR3 length: 14 residues. The CDR3 bases are TGTGCCACCAGCTGGGACAGGGGGCCCTACGAGCAGTACTTC. It is translated as CATSWDRGPYEQYF.

The rearrangement uses TRBV7-3 and TRBJ2-3; 8 bases line up with TRBD1. J gave up 6 bases and V 4 bases, and 9 bases lay outside the gene matches. In germline, CDR1 is SGHTA, CDR2 FQGTGA. This CDR3 region has 15 residues. DNA of the CDR3: TGTGCCAGCAGCTCCGGACAGGGAAGGTCGGATACGCAGTATTTT. It encodes CASSSGQGRSDTQYF.

This clone was observed a handful of times. This rearrangement joins TRBV5-5 to TRBJ1-1; D possibly corresponds to TRBD1 (6 bases). The length of the CDR3 is 15 residues. V lost 5 bases and J lost 0, with 14 bases in between. Per germline, CDR1 SGHKS and CDR2 YYEKEE (reference sequence). The CDR3 spells CASRAGQPMNTEAFF. CDR3 in DNA: TGTGCCAGCAGGGCAGGACAGCCGATGAACACTGAAGCTTTCTTT. Full variable domain (missing parts from reference TRBV5-5 and TRBJ1-1): DAGVTQSPTHLIKTRGQQVTLRCSPISGHKSVSWYQQVLGQGPQFIFQYYEKEERGRGNFPDRFSARQFPNYSSELNVNALLLGDSALYLCASRAGQPMNTEAFFGQGTRLTVV.

Of note for this clone: At one of its ends the junction is not consistent with the germline gene, which may arise from a read error. V gene TRBV2 combines with J gene TRBJ1-4, with 7 nucleotides matching TRBD1. CDR3 size: 15 residues. Germline-derived CDR1 and CDR2 are SNHLY and FYNNEI. The CDR3: CASSIGQATNEKLFF. Written as DNA, the CDR3 is TGTGCCAGCAGTATCGGACAGGCAACAAATGAAAAACTGTTTTTT. Together with reference TRBV2 and TRBJ1-4, the CDR3 gives the full variable domain: EPEVTQTPSHQVTQMGQEVILRCVPISNHLYFYWYRQILGQKVEFLVSFYNNEISEKSEIFDDQFSVERPDGSNFTLKIRSTKLEDSAMYFCASSIGQATNEKLFFGSGTQLSVL.